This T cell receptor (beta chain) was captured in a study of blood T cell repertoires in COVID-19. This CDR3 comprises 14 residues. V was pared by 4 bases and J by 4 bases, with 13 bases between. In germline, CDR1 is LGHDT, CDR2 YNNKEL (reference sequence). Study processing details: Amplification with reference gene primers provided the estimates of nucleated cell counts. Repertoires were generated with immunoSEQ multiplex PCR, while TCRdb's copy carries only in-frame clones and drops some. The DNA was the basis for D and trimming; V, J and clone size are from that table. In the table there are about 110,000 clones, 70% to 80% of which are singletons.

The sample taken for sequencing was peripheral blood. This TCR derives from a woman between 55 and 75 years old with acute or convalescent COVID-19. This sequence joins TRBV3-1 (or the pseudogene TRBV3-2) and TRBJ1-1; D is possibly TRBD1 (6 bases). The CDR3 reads CASSPSRGGTEAFF. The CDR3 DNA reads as TGTGCCAGCAGCCCATCAAGAGGGGGCACTGAAGCTTTCTTT.